The present T cell receptor (beta chain) was sequenced within a study of blood T cells in healthy people across ages. The CDR3 length is 13 residues. Germline assignment: CDR1 GTSNPN and CDR2 SVGIG (reference sequence). A sample-barcoded 5' primer and a J-beta primer mix were used in a second PCR of about 7 to 12 cycles. TCRdb called the 5' RACE reads again in MiXCR, with one record for every CDR3 protein. The sample records hundreds of thousands of distinct CDR3 sequences, approximately 48% being singletons. This receptor was identified in a man aged 55 to 69 in good health. V usage is TRBV30 and J usage is TRBJ2-7; 8 bases agree with TRBD1. The end of the DNA is better explained by TRBJ2-4, so the J call may be wrong. What was sequenced was blood. CDR3 nucleotide sequence: TGTGCCTGGACGGACAGGGTCAAAAACATTCAGTACTTC. Translating gives CAWTDRVKNIQYF.